These 10 T cell receptor beta chains were all obtained from the same sample, sequenced in a study of blood T cells in healthy people across ages (dated by TCRdb to between 2014 and 2017). Libraries were made using 5' RACE. TCRdb records Illumina HiSeq 2500 as the sequencer. A second PCR of about 7 to 12 cycles was run with a J-beta primer mix and a sample-barcoded 5' primer. TCRdb trimmed public reads at Q25 via fastp, called clones via MiXCR and kept in-frame beta chains. Rows with one shared CDR3 protein collapse into an entry with the most common genes and DNA. Within this sample are around 1.5 million distinct CDR3 sequences, with roughly 60% of them counted one time only. 5% to 7% of the sample goes to the ten largest clones. The sequenced sample was blood. The receptors were gathered from a man between 18 and 29 years old in good health.

This clonotype was seen a handful of times. The chain links TRBV6-1 to TRBJ1-2; no reliable D call. CDR1 is MNHNS, CDR2 SASEGT, per germline. V was trimmed by 2 bases and J by 3 bases, leaving 10 bases between them. The CDR3 contains 14 residues. The CDR3 region is CASSELREYYGYTF. The DNA of the CDR3 is TGTGCCAGCAGTGAACTTCGGGAATACTATGGCTACACCTTC.

The sample holds a few counts of this clonotype. The V gene is TRBV6-6, the J gene TRBJ1-2; possible D gene TRBD1, 5 bases. V was shortened by 7 bases and J by 11 bases, with 14 bases between the two germline ends. The CDR3 is 11 residues long. CDR1 is MNHNY and CDR2 is SVGAGI in the germline V gene (reference sequence). CDR3 DNA: TGTGCCAGCATTGGGAGGGGATCGTACACCTTC. Translating gives CASIGRGSYTF.

This clonotype was observed a few times. The chain couples TRBV5-1 to TRBJ2-7; a weak D match, TRBD1 (5 bases). Germline V gene sequence: CDR1 SGHRS, CDR2 YFSETQ. The length of the CDR3 is 14 residues. Trimming pared 4 bases from V and 3 bases from J, leaving 14 bases between. The CDR3 spells CASSPIWGNYEQYF. The CDR3 DNA is TGCGCCAGCAGCCCGATATGGGGCAACTACGAGCAGTACTTC. Full variable domain (missing parts from reference TRBV5-1 and TRBJ2-7): KAGVTQTPRYLIKTRGQQVTLSCSPISGHRSVSWYQQTPGQGLQFLFEYFSETQRNKGNFPGRFSGRQFSNSRSEMNVSTLELGDSALYLCASSPIWGNYEQYFGPGTRLTVT.

This clonotype was seen a handful of times. The rearrangement joins TRBV20-1 to TRBJ2-6, with TRBD2 matching over 7 bases. This CDR3 has 17 amino acids. Germline V gene lookup returns CDR1 DFQATT and CDR2 SNEGSKA (reference sequence). J lost 0 bases, V lost 2 bases, and 7 bases had no gene match. CDR3 sequence (DNA): TGCAGTGCTAGATCTCGAGCGGGAACCTCTGGGGCCAACGTCCTGACTTTC. Translating it yields CSARSRAGTSGANVLTF.

This sequence joins TRBV6-6 and TRBJ2-5; possible D gene TRBD2, 6 bases. The CDR3 is made up of 14 amino acids. Germline V gives CDR1 MNHNY, CDR2 SVGAGI (reference sequence). Trimming took 1 base from V and 10 from J, leaving 16 bases between them. The CDR3 DNA follows: TGTGCCAGCAGTTACTTGGGACTCCCAGTCGTCCAGTACTTC. Its protein is CASSYLGLPVVQYF.

This rearrangement joins TRBV20-1 to TRBJ2-5; D is possibly TRBD2 (6 bases). This CDR3 spans 14 amino acids. Trimming cost V 2 bases and J 5 bases, with 15 bases left between them. Germline CDR1 DFQATT, CDR2 SNEGSKA (reference sequence). In nucleotides, the CDR3 is TGCAGTGCTAGATGGAGTCCCCGGGGGGAGACCCAGTACTTC. Its translation: CSARWSPRGETQYF.

V gene TRBV7-2 combines with J gene TRBJ2-1; 8 bases map to TRBD2. CDR3 length equals 16 residues. J gave up 3 bases and V 5 bases, and 9 bases lay outside the gene matches. Germline V gene data show CDR1 as SGHTA and CDR2 as FQGNSA. The CDR3 protein is CASSLRAGGFYNEQFF. The CDR3, as DNA: TGTGCCAGCAGCCTTAGGGCGGGGGGCTTCTACAATGAGCAGTTCTTC.

The chain links TRBV7-6 to TRBJ2-2; TRBD1 might be the D (5 bases). Trimming left V 0 bases short and J 5 bases short, with 7 bases between. CDR3 length equals 14 residues. The V gene's germline CDR1 is SGHVS and CDR2 FNYEAQ. The CDR3 nucleotides read TGTGCCAGCAGCTTAGCGACAGCAACCGGGGAGCTGTTTTTT. This gives the protein CASSLATATGELFF. Combining the CDR3 with reference TRBV7-6 and TRBJ2-2 gives the whole variable domain GAGVSQSPRYKVTKRGQDVALRCDPISGHVSLYWYRQALGQGPEFLTYFNYEAQQDKSGLPNDRFSAERPEGSISTLTIQRTEQRDSAMYRCASSLATATGELFFGEGSRLTVL.

CDR3 DNA: TGTGCCAGCAGTTCCCGTCCGACAGTTTTATATGGCTACACCTTC. This sequence encodes CASSSRPTVLYGYTF. The gene calls are TRBV6-5 and TRBJ1-2, with a tentative D call TRBD1 (5 bases). The CDR3 spans 15 residues. Trimming shortened V by 4 bases and J by 5 bases, and 17 bases separated the two germline ends. CDR1 is MNHEY, CDR2 SVGAGI, per germline.

This sequence joins TRBV12-3 or TRBV12-4 and TRBJ2-6, with 9 bases that match TRBD1. V lost 5 bases to trimming and J lost 5 bases; unmatched junction nucleotides: 4. The CDR3 extends over 15 amino acids. CDR3 coding DNA: TGTGCCAGCAGTCGGGACAGGGCCCGGGCCAACGTCCTGACTTTC. Encoded protein: CASSRDRARANVLTF.